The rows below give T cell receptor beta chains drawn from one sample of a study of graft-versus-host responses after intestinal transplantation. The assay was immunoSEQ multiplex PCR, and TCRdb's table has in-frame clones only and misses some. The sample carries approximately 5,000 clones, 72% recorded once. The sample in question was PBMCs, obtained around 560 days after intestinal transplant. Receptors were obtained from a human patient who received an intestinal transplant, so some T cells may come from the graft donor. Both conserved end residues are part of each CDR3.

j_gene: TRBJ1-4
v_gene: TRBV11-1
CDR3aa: CASSPAGDREENEKLFF

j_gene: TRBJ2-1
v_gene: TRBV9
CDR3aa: CASSVAGGGYNEQFF